This T cell receptor beta chain was recovered during a study of T cells in Graves' hyperthyroidism and ophthalmopathy. Notes on the study in general: Most thyroid clonotypes expanded above 0.001 appeared in blood too.

It was uncontrolled infection, other autoimmune disease, pregnancy or lactation that excluded patients. Diagnosis relied on clinical symptoms, serum thyroxine and TRAb, thyroid ultrasound and orbital computed tomography. A word on this clonotype: Its antigen is not identified.

RNA transcripts gave rise to amplified TCR beta CDR3 regions. With the HTBI primer set, the TCR CDR3 went through a first round of RT-PCR. TCRdb processed the multiplex PCR reads anew with MiXCR; each CDR3 protein has one entry. The top ten hold more than 11% of the sample, which has about 560,000 distinct CDR3 sequences, around 15% seen once. CDR1 and CDR2 (germline): SGHTA, FQGNSA. CDR3 length equals 14 residues. With 5 bases clipped from V and 2 bases from J, the junction kept 5 bases outside the gene matches. This sequence was found in a woman between 40 and 55 years old with Graves' hyperthyroidism. J is TRBJ2-7 and V is TRBV7-2; 8 bases fit TRBD1. Sequencing was carried out using blood. DNA of the CDR3: TGTGCCAGCAGCCCGGACAGGGCCGCCTACGAGCAGTACTTC. As protein: CASSPDRAAYEQYF.